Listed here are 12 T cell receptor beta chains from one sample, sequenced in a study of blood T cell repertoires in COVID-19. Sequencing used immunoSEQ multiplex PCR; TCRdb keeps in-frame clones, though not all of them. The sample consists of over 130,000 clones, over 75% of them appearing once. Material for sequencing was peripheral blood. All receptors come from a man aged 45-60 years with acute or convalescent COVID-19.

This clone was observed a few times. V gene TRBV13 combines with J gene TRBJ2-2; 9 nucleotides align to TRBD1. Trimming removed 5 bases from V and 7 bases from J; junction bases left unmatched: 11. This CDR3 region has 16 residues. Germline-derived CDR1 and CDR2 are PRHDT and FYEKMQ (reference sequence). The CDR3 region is CASSAPTGGAIGELFF. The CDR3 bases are TGTGCCAGCAGCGCACCAACAGGGGGCGCAATCGGGGAGCTGTTTTTT.

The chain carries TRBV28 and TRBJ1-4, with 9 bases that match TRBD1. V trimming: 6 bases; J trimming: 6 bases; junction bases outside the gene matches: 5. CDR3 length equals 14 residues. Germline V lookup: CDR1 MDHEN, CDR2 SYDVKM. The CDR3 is CASRVGQGHEKLFF. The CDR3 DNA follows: TGTGCCAGCAGAGTCGGACAGGGGCATGAAAAACTGTTTTTT.

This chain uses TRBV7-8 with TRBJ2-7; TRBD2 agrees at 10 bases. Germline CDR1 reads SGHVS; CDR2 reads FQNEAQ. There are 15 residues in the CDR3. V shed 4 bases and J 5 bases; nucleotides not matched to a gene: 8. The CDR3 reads CASSSDKREGDEQYF. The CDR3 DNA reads TGTGCCAGCAGCTCCGATAAGCGGGAGGGCGACGAGCAGTACTTC.

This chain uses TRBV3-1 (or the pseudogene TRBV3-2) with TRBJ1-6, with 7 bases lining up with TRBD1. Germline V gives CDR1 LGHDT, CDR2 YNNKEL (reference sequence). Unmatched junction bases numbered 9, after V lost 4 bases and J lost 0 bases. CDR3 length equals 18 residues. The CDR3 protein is CASSPQGGLSSYNSPLHF. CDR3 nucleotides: TGTGCCAGCAGCCCCCAGGGGGGACTTAGCTCCTATAATTCACCCCTCCACTTT.

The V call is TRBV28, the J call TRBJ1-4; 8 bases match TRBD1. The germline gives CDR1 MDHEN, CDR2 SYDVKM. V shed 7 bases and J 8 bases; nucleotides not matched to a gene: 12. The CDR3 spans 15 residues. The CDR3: CASTLPTTGEEKLFF. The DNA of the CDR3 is TGTGCCAGCACACTACCCACGACAGGGGAGGAAAAACTGTTTTTT.

CDR3 loop: CASSPQGNYGYTF. DNA of the CDR3: TGTGCCAGCAGTCCACAGGGTAACTATGGCTACACCTTC. The chain employs TRBV6-6 and TRBJ1-2, with D possibly TRBD1 on 6 matching bases. Trimming removed 5 bases from V and 1 base from J, with 8 bases in between. The germline V gene encodes CDR1 MNHNY and CDR2 SVGAGI (reference sequence). CDR3 length: 13 amino acids.

The CDR3 nucleotides are TGTGCCAGCAGTGATCGCAACAGGGCCCCAGATACGCAGTATTTT. Protein sequence: CASSDRNRAPDTQYF. This chain links TRBV6-1 with TRBJ2-3, with D perhaps TRBD1 (6 bases). V lost 3 bases to trimming and J lost 4 bases, with 14 bases between them. Per the germline V gene, CDR1 is MNHNS and CDR2 is SASEGT. This CDR3 comprises 15 residues.

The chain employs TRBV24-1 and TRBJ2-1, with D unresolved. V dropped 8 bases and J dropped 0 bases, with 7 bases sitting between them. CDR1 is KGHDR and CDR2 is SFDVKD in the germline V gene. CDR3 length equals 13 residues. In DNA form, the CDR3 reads TGTGCCACCACGGGTAGCTCCTACAATGAGCAGTTCTTC. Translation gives CATTGSSYNEQFF.

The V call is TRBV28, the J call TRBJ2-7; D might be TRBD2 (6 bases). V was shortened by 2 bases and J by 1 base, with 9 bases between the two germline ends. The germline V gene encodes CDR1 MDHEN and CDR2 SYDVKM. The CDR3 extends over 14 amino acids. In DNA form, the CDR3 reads TGTGCCAGCAGTTTAGCGGGACCTTCCTACGAGCAGTACTTC. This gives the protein CASSLAGPSYEQYF.

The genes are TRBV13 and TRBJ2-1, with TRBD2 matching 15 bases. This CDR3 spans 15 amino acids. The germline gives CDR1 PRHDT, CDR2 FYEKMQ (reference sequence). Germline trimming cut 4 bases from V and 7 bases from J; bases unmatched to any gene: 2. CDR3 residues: CASSSGLAGGNEQFF. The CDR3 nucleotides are TGTGCCAGCAGCTCGGGACTAGCGGGAGGAAATGAGCAGTTCTTC.

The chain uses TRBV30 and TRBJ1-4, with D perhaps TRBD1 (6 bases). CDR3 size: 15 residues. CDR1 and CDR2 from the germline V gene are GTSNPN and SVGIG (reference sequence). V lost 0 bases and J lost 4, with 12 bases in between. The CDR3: CAWSVQGPINEKLFF. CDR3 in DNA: TGTGCCTGGAGTGTACAGGGCCCCATTAATGAAAAACTGTTTTTT.

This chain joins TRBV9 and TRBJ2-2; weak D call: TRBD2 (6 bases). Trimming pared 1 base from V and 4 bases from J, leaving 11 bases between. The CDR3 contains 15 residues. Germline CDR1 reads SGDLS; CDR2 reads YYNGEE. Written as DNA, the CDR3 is TGTGCCAGCAGCGTATGGGGGGAGGTCACCGGGGAGCTGTTTTTT. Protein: CASSVWGEVTGELFF.